This entry lists 7 T cell receptor beta chains sequenced from one sample in a study of shared clonotypes between healthy human individuals. CD8 cells classed as naive were CD45RO-negative and positively selected for CCR7, excluding terminally differentiated effector memory CD45RA+ cells. The method was immunoSEQ multiplex PCR; TCRdb's version includes in-frame clones alone and lacks a portion of them. The sample contains around 1.9 million clones, about 92% of which appear only once. Sequencing was done on a sample of naive CD8+ T cells from PBMCs. All receptors derive from a man younger than 35 in good health. Some clones in this sample may be carry-over from other donors' samples.

The chain links TRBV14 to TRBJ2-5; TRBD2 is a possible D gene (5 bases). The V end was cut by 5 bases, the J end by 5 bases, with 18 bases between. The CDR3 loop spans 15 amino acids. The germline gives CDR1 SGHDN, CDR2 FVKESK. This CDR3 is CASSKSPGSLETQYF. CDR3 sequence (DNA): TGTGCCAGCAGCAAAAGCCCGGGGAGCTTGGAGACCCAGTACTTC.

The chain couples TRBV6-6 to TRBJ1-1, with D hard to call. Germline values: CDR1 MNHNY, CDR2 SVGAGI (reference sequence). V lost 1 base and J lost 7, with 7 bases in between. The CDR3 contains 12 residues. This CDR3 is CASSYYGDEAFF. The CDR3 region has the DNA TGTGCCAGCAGTTACTACGGGGATGAAGCTTTCTTT.

The chain combines TRBV9 with TRBJ1-2; D is ambiguous. This CDR3 has 14 residues. V was cut by 6 bases and J by 4 bases, with 16 bases left in between. The germline CDR1 and CDR2 sequences are SGDLS and YYNGEE. CDR3 coding DNA: TGTGCCAGCACCATCAATGGAGGTGGCTATGGCTACACCTTC. Encoded protein: CASTINGGGYGYTF.

This clone came up once. The rearrangement joins TRBV29-1 to TRBJ1-1, with D uncertain. Per germline, CDR1 SQVTM and CDR2 ANQGSEA. The germline V and J ends were trimmed by 3 bases and 8 bases, with 25 bases remaining between them. CDR3 length equals 16 residues. The CDR3 protein is CSVEAGSGFRRYEAFF. The CDR3 DNA reads as TGCAGCGTTGAGGCGGGATCGGGATTCCGACGCTACGAAGCTTTCTTT.

The chain employs TRBV6-5 and TRBJ2-3; 8 positions agree with TRBD2. The V segment lost 4 bases and the J segment 6 bases; nucleotides outside the gene matches: 3. There are 13 residues in the CDR3. The germline V gene has CDR1 MNHEY and CDR2 SVGAGI. The DNA of the CDR3 is TGTGCCAGCAGTTGGAGACTAGCGGATACGCAGTATTTT. It specifies CASSWRLADTQYF.

The chain couples TRBV5-1 to TRBJ2-3; D perhaps matches TRBD2 (6 bases). CDR1 SGHRS and CDR2 YFSETQ come from the germline V gene. V shed 2 bases and J shed 4 bases, with 20 bases lying between them. This CDR3 spans 17 amino acids. This chain's CDR3 is CASSFFSGKEGADTQYF. The CDR3 DNA reads TGCGCCAGCAGCTTCTTCTCGGGGAAGGAGGGTGCAGATACGCAGTATTTT.

This sequence joins TRBV7-9 and TRBJ2-5; 7 positions agree with TRBD1. The CDR3 covers 15 residues. In germline, CDR1 is SEHNR, CDR2 FQNEAQ (reference sequence). V lost 5 bases, J lost 5 bases, and 11 bases stayed unmatched. The CDR3 sequence is CASSNAPGGGETQYF. CDR3 DNA: TGTGCCAGCAGCAACGCTCCAGGGGGTGGGGAGACCCAGTACTTC.